Below are 5 T cell receptor beta chains sequenced from a single sample in a study of blood T cell repertoires in COVID-19. Only in-frame clones appear in the TCRdb table, and some are missing; sequencing was by immunoSEQ multiplex PCR. This sample has some 89,000 clones, with approximately 76% found just once. The sample consisted of peripheral blood. These receptors were obtained from a man in his 70s with acute or convalescent COVID-19.

The V call is TRBV25-1, the J call TRBJ2-1; TRBD1 agrees at 9 bases. The ends lost 3 bases at V and 1 base at J; junction bases unmatched: 7. The CDR3 is 17 residues long. Germline V gives CDR1 MGHDK, CDR2 SYGVNS. CDR3 sequence: CASSDAPGQGSYNEQFF. CDR3 in DNA: TGTGCCAGCAGTGACGCACCGGGACAGGGTTCCTACAATGAGCAGTTCTTC.

This chain uses TRBV30 with TRBJ1-1; the D gene is possibly TRBD1 (5 bases). Trimming took 1 base from V and 5 from J, leaving 8 bases between them. CDR1 is GTSNPN, CDR2 SVGIG, per germline (reference sequence). The CDR3 has 12 amino acids. Here the CDR3 DNA reads TGTGCCTGGAGTGGCCCAGGGACTGAAGCTTTCTTT. Its protein product is CAWSGPGTEAFF.

This clone has more than one count but fewer than ten. J is TRBJ1-5 and V is TRBV6-6, with TRBD1 as a possible D gene (6 bases). The CDR3 is made up of 16 amino acids. Trimming took off 7 bases at V and 5 bases at J, with 21 bases between the two ends. Germline V CDR1 and CDR2: MNHNY, SVGAGI (reference sequence). CDR3 residues: CASKLWKGGVDQPQHF. The CDR3 DNA reads as TGTGCCAGCAAACTTTGGAAGGGGGGGGTGGATCAGCCCCAGCATTTT.

The chain uses TRBV6-1 and TRBJ2-3; TRBD2 matches 8 bases. CDR3 size: 12 residues. Losses at the gene ends were 1 base for V and 10 bases for J; bases not matched to a gene: 1. Germline lookup yields CDR1 MNHNS and CDR2 SASEGT. For the CDR3, the DNA is TGTGCCAGCAGTGAAGGGCGGGGGGCGCAGTATTTT. It codes for CASSEGRGAQYF.

The chain employs TRBV6-5 and TRBJ2-5; tentative D call: TRBD1 (7 bases). The CDR3 has 13 residues. V was trimmed by 10 bases and J by 3 bases, leaving 15 bases between them. In germline, CDR1 is MNHEY, CDR2 SVGAGI. CDR3 DNA: TGTGCCACCGCAGGAGGGACAGAAGAGACCCAGTACTTC. Translating gives CATAGGTEETQYF.